One T cell receptor beta chain is described in this entry. Its antigen is still unknown. Only in-frame clones appear in the TCRdb table, and some are missing; sequencing was by immunoSEQ multiplex PCR. The data hold under 65,000 clones, with over 70% observed a single time. Documented time point: baseline pretreatment blood. Treatment noted: 15 Gy SBRT to primary tumor, nephrectomy 4 weeks later. The CDR3 covers 13 residues. The data are from a study of radiation and T cells in renal cell carcinoma. Study results and limitations: Top tumor clonotypes rose in blood 2 weeks post-radiation, then contracted.

The sequence was obtained from a man aged 60 to 69 with renal cell carcinoma. The sample in question was blood, obtained from a patient whose treatment included radiotherapy and nephrectomy. The chain employs TRBV21-1 and TRBJ2-7; TRBD1 is taken as the D call from the table, unchecked against the DNA. TRBV21-1 is a listed pseudogene. The CDR3 DNA follows: TGTGCCAGCAGCAACCCACAGGGCTACGAGCAGTACTTC. Translated: CASSNPQGYEQYF.